This T cell receptor beta chain was documented in a study of control samples from healthy donors and cancer patients. Sequencing used immunoSEQ multiplex PCR; TCRdb keeps in-frame clones, though not all of them. The sample comprises under 200,000 clones, just under 95% of which are singletons, and about 8.5% rests with the top ten. This CDR3 region has 13 residues. The germline CDR1 and CDR2 sequences are SNHLY and FYNNEI. V dropped 3 bases and J dropped 4 bases, with 9 bases sitting between them. This rearrangement joins TRBV2 to TRBJ1-1; no definite D call. The sequenced sample was blood. This TCR derives from a woman aged 40 to 55 in good health. CDR3 protein: CASSEGWGTEAFF. The DNA of the CDR3 is TGTGCCAGCAGTGAGGGGTGGGGCACTGAAGCTTTCTTT.